The text below deals with one TCR beta chain. Its antigen is currently unknown. The CDR3 has 14 amino acids. CDR1 and CDR2 from the germline V gene are SGHRS and YFSETQ. Deletions cut 0 bases from V and 3 bases from J, with 9 bases between. This sample was taken from a study of CD8 T cells in ankylosing spondylitis. TCRdb itself ran the 5' RACE reads through MiXCR, one entry per CDR3 protein. The repertoire consists of about 440,000 distinct CDR3 sequences, with about 15% occurring once and the leading ten covering 0.95% to 1.1%. The study, taken as a whole, reports: A TCR beta motif of eight or nine highly homologous variants seemed to mark ankylosing spondylitis blood.

This clonotype originated in a male donor with ankylosing spondylitis. The sequencing sample was made of blood, either unsorted or a sorted T cell fraction (not recorded which). The rearrangement links TRBV5-1 to TRBJ1-1; D unclear. The DNA of the CDR3 is TGCGCCAGCAGCTTGGGGGCCGGGGACACTGAAGCTTTCTTT. As protein: CASSLGAGDTEAFF.